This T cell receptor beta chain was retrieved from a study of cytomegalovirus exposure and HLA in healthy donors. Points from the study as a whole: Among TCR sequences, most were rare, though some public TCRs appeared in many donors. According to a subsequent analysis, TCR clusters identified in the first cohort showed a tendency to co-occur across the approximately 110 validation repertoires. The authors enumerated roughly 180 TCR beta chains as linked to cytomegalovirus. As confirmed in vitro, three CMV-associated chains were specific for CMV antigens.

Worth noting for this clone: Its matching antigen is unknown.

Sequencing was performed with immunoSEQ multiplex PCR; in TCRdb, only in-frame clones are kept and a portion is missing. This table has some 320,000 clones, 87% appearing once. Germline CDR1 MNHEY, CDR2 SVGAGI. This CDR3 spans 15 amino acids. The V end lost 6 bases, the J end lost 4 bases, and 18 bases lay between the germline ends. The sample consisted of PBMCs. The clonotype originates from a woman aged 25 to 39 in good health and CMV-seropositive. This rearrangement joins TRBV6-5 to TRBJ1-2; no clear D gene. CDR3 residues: CASRTSTAERYGYTF. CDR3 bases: TGTGCCAGCAGGACGTCGACCGCGGAACGCTATGGCTACACCTTC.